Below, 20 T cell receptor beta chains from the same sample are listed, as sequenced in a study of T-cell reconstitution after alpha-beta-depleted transplantation in children (dated by TCRdb to 2016 to 2017). The library was obtained by PCR. Reads for this sample came from an Illumina HiSeq 2500. To normalize quantification of the TCRbeta repertoire, the TCR libraries were built with molecular barcoding that relied on unique molecular identifiers. TCRdb reworked the public reads: Q25 trimming with fastp, MiXCR clone assembly, productive beta chains retained. Rows matching on CDR3 protein sequence are summarized as one entry with the most common DNA and genes. A total of about 120,000 distinct CDR3 sequences appear in this sample, 20% to 25% of them only once. Of the sample, roughly 10% falls within the top ten clones. The treatment or condition label here, explained by the study, means: allogeneic hematopoietic cell transplantation with graft depleted of TCRalphabeta T cells and CD19 B cells.

Source: PBMCs, mostly from graft donor cells, taken 180 days after TCRalphabeta/CD19-depleted stem cell transplant. These receptors were obtained from a male patient between 2 and 15 years old who had a stem cell transplant for chronic granulomatous disease, so the T cells may come from the graft donor.

This clonotype was seen a handful of times. The J gene is TRBJ1-4, the V gene TRBV5-6; D not resolved. V dropped 0 bases and J dropped 7 bases, with 10 bases sitting between them. Germline CDR1 reads SGHDT; CDR2 reads YYEEEE. This CDR3 is built from 14 residues. CDR3 nucleotides: TGTGCCAGCAGCTTGGTCGGCCGGGGTGAAAAACTGTTTTTT. Amino acid sequence: CASSLVGRGEKLFF.

The rearrangement joins TRBV7-8 to TRBJ2-3, with D possibly TRBD1 on 6 matching bases. Germline V lookup: CDR1 SGHVS, CDR2 FQNEAQ. The CDR3 is made up of 18 amino acids. With 5 bases removed from V and 2 bases from J, the gap between germline ends came to 23 bases. As DNA, the CDR3 is TGTGCCAGCAGCGCCCGACAGGTGTGGGTTGGTTACACAGATACGCAGTATTTT. The encoded protein is CASSARQVWVGYTDTQYF.

This clonotype was seen a handful of times. This sequence joins TRBV20-1 and TRBJ2-3; D may be TRBD2 (5 bases). The CDR3 loop spans 14 amino acids. The germline V gene has CDR1 DFQATT and CDR2 SNEGSKA (reference sequence). Trimming stripped 5 bases from V and 2 bases from J, with 14 bases between. CDR3 DNA sequence: TGCAGTGCTCGCAAGACGGGATCCACAGATACGCAGTATTTT. Encoded protein: CSARKTGSTDTQYF.

This clonotype was observed many times. The chain is built from TRBV29-1 and TRBJ2-3; D possibly corresponds to TRBD2 (5 bases). Trimming cost V 1 base and J 4 bases, with 18 bases left between them. Germline V CDR1 and CDR2: SQVTM, ANQGSEA. The CDR3 is made up of 16 amino acids. DNA for the CDR3: TGCAGCGTTGAAGGCGGACTTCTCTTCTTCCCAGATACGCAGTATTTT. Protein product: CSVEGGLLFFPDTQYF.

This clonotype showed up many times. J is TRBJ2-1 and V is TRBV20-1; 10 positions agree with TRBD1. The germline gives CDR1 DFQATT, CDR2 SNEGSKA (reference sequence). The CDR3 sequence is 15 residues long. Germline trimming cut 1 base from V and 7 bases from J; bases unmatched to any gene: 7. Here the CDR3 DNA reads TGCAGTGCTAGAGTTCGGACAGGGGGAGGGAATGAGCAGTTCTTC. As protein: CSARVRTGGGNEQFF.

This clonotype has at least ten counts. This sequence joins TRBV7-9 and TRBJ2-2; 7 positions agree with TRBD1. Germline CDR1 is SEHNR and CDR2 is FQNEAQ (reference sequence). CDR3 size: 14 residues. The junction had 5 bases not matched to a gene; V was cut back by 9 bases and J by 1 base. The CDR3, as DNA: TGTGCCAGAGGGAGACAGGGGAACACCGGGGAGCTGTTTTTT. Translating it yields CARGRQGNTGELFF. Supplemented by reference TRBV7-9 and TRBJ2-2, the full variable domain reads DTGVSQNPRHKITKRGQNVTFRCDPISEHNRLYWYRQTLGQGPEFLTYFQNEAQLEKSRLLSDRFSAERPKGSFSTLEIQRTEQGDSAMYLCARGRQGNTGELFFGEGSRLTVL.

The CDR3 DNA sequence: TGTGCCAGCAGCTTAAGAATGGGGAGCGGGAGTATAGATACGCAGTATTTT. This codes for CASSLRMGSGSIDTQYF. The rearrangement uses TRBV7-3 and TRBJ2-3; 8 bases are a match to TRBD2. J lost 5 bases, V lost 1 base, and 11 bases had no gene match. The CDR3 is 17 amino acids. Germline assignment: CDR1 SGHTA and CDR2 FQGTGA. Drawing the rest from reference TRBV7-3 and TRBJ2-3, the complete variable domain is GAGVSQTPSNKVTEKGKYVELRCDPISGHTALYWYRQSLGQGPEFLIYFQGTGAADDSGLPNDRFFAVRPEGSVSTLKIQRTERGDSAVYLCASSLRMGSGSIDTQYFGPGTRLTVL.

This clonotype was counted at least ten times. The rearrangement joins TRBV29-1 to TRBJ2-1, with TRBD2 matching over 7 bases. This CDR3 has 14 amino acids. V lost 4 bases, J lost 2 bases, and 5 bases stayed unmatched. Germline CDR1 reads SQVTM; CDR2 reads ANQGSEA. CDR3 sequence (DNA): TGCAGCGTTGTTGGGGGGGGTGCCTACAATGAGCAGTTCTTC. Its translation is CSVVGGGAYNEQFF.

This clonotype was seen a few times. The chain joins TRBV12-3 or TRBV12-4 to TRBJ2-7; the D gene could be TRBD1 or TRBD2 (6 bases each). The CDR3 covers 15 residues. The V and J ends lost 3 bases and 4 bases respectively, with 16 bases between them. CDR3 DNA sequence: TGTGCCAGCAGTTTCGAATGGGGGGCGGTATACGAGCAGTACTTC. It yields the protein CASSFEWGAVYEQYF.

This clonotype came up a few times. V usage is TRBV5-5 and J usage is TRBJ1-2, with no clear D. The germline V gene encodes CDR1 SGHKS and CDR2 YYEKEE (reference sequence). V lost 1 base to trimming and J lost 3 bases, with 4 bases between them. CDR3 length: 12 residues. The CDR3 protein is CASSLRDYGYTF. Here the CDR3 DNA reads TGTGCCAGCAGCTTGCGGGACTATGGCTACACCTTC.

This clonotype has at least ten counts. J is TRBJ2-1 and V is TRBV18; the match to TRBD1 covers 10 bases. The junction had 6 bases not matched to a gene; V was cut back by 2 bases and J by 2 bases. CDR1 and CDR2 from the germline V gene are KGHSH and LQKENI. The CDR3 is 17 residues long. CDR3 protein: CASSPKRQGATYNEQFF. DNA for the CDR3: TGTGCCAGCTCACCAAAGCGACAGGGGGCCACCTACAATGAGCAGTTCTTC. The variable domain in full, completed from reference TRBV18 and TRBJ2-1, reads NAGVMQNPRHLVRRRGQEARLRCSPMKGHSHVYWYRQLPEEGLKFMVYLQKENIIDESGMPKERFSAEFPKEGPSILRIQQVVRGDSAAYFCASSPKRQGATYNEQFFGPGTRLTVL.

This clonotype has just a few counts. The chain combines TRBV20-1 with TRBJ2-2; D is uncertain. Trimming left V 0 bases short and J 0 bases short, with 8 bases between. The CDR3 spans 15 residues. Germline CDR1 DFQATT, CDR2 SNEGSKA (reference sequence). The CDR3 region is CSARDTNTNTGELFF. The CDR3 DNA is TGCAGTGCTAGAGACACGAATACGAACACCGGGGAGCTGTTTTTT.

The table lists this clonotype with many counts. The V gene is TRBV10-1, the J gene TRBJ2-1; no firm D call. Germline lookup yields CDR1 WNHNN and CDR2 SYGVQD (reference sequence). This CDR3 region has 16 residues. V was trimmed by 0 bases and J by 0 bases, leaving 9 bases between them. CDR3 region: CASSESISSSYNEQFF. CDR3 sequence (DNA): TGCGCCAGCAGTGAGTCGATTAGTAGCTCCTACAATGAGCAGTTCTTC.

This clonotype turned up a few times. The CDR3 loop reads CSAKGQETQYF. In DNA form, the CDR3 reads TGCAGTGCAAAGGGTCAAGAGACCCAGTACTTC. This rearrangement joins TRBV20-1 to TRBJ2-5; D is unresolved. Trimming took 6 bases from V and 2 from J, leaving 7 bases between them. Germline assignment: CDR1 DFQATT and CDR2 SNEGSKA (reference sequence). The CDR3 loop spans 11 amino acids.

This clonotype was found a few times. This chain uses TRBV20-1 with TRBJ1-4; D ambiguous. Between the trimmed V and J ends, which lost 2 bases and 4 bases, there was a span of 8 bases. The germline V gene encodes CDR1 DFQATT and CDR2 SNEGSKA (reference sequence). This CDR3 is built from 13 residues. The CDR3 DNA follows: TGCAGTGCTAGACCCAGCCTTAATGAAAAACTGTTTTTT. Amino acid sequence: CSARPSLNEKLFF.

This clonotype was seen many times. The V call is TRBV14, the J call TRBJ2-1; TRBD1 or TRBD2 may be the D gene (5 bases each). Trimming shortened V by 1 base and J by 4 bases, and 14 bases separated the two germline ends. CDR3 length: 16 residues. Germline V gives CDR1 SGHDN, CDR2 FVKESK. CDR3 protein: CASSQGLGRLYNEQFF. The CDR3 nucleotides are TGTGCCAGCAGCCAAGGACTGGGACGCCTGTACAATGAGCAGTTCTTC. Supplemented by reference TRBV14 and TRBJ2-1, the full variable domain reads EAGVTQFPSHSVIEKGQTVTLRCDPISGHDNLYWYRRVMGKEIKFLLHFVKESKQDESGMPNNRFLAERTGGTYSTLKVQPAELEDSGVYFCASSQGLGRLYNEQFFGPGTRLTVL.

This clonotype was counted ten times or more. V usage is TRBV5-1 and J usage is TRBJ2-5; D might be TRBD1 (6 bases). The CDR3 covers 14 residues. Germline V gives CDR1 SGHRS, CDR2 YFSETQ. Deletions cut 3 bases from V and 2 bases from J, with 11 bases between. DNA of the CDR3: TGCGCCAGCAGCTATTTCGACAGGCAAGAGACCCAGTACTTC. Translating it yields CASSYFDRQETQYF.

This clonotype turned up a few times. The rearrangement uses TRBV5-5 and TRBJ2-1; the match to TRBD2 covers 7 bases. V lost 6 bases to trimming and J lost 6 bases; unmatched junction nucleotides: 15. The CDR3 sequence is 16 residues long. Germline V gene data show CDR1 as SGHKS and CDR2 as YYEKEE (reference sequence). The CDR3 DNA sequence: TGTGCCAGCAACTATCAGGAGGGAGGGCCAGGCAATGAGCAGTTCTTC. Its translation: CASNYQEGGPGNEQFF.

This clonotype appeared many times. The V and J genes are TRBV5-1 and TRBJ1-3; D not certain. The CDR3 is 13 residues long. Germline V CDR1 and CDR2: SGHRS, YFSETQ. V was trimmed by 3 bases and J by 0 bases, leaving 4 bases between them. The DNA of the CDR3 is TGCGCCAGCAGCTCGTCCTCTGGAAACACCATATATTTT. This codes for CASSSSSGNTIYF.

This clonotype has more than one count but fewer than ten. The rearrangement links TRBV15 to TRBJ2-3; the match to TRBD2 covers 12 bases. V lost 4 bases and J lost 2; bases outside the gene matches: 7. The CDR3 loop spans 17 amino acids. Germline V gene lookup returns CDR1 LNHNV and CDR2 YYDKDF (reference sequence). CDR3 DNA sequence: TGTGCCACCAGCACGAGACTAGCGGGAGCCTACACAGATACGCAGTATTTT. Amino acids: CATSTRLAGAYTDTQYF.